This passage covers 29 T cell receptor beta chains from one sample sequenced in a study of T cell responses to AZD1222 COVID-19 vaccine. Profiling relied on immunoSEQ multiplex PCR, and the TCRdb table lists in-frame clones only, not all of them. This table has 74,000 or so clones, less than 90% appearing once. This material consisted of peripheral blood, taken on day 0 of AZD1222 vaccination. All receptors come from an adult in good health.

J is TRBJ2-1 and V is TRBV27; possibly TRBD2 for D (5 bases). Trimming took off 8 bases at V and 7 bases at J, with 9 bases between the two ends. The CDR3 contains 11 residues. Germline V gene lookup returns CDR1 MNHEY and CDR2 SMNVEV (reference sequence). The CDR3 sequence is CASGRGNEQFF. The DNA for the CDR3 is TGTGCCAGCGGCAGAGGGAATGAGCAGTTCTTC.

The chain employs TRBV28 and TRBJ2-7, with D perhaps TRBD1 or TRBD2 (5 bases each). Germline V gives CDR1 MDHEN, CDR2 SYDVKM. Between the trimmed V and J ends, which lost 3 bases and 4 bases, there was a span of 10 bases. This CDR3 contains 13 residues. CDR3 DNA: TGTGCCAGCAGTTTTGTGGGGGAATACGAGCAGTACTTC. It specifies CASSFVGEYEQYF.

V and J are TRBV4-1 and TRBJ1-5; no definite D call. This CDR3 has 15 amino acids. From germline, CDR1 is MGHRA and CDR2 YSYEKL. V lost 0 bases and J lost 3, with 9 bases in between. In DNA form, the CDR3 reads TGCGCCAGCAGCCAAGACTTGGACCTCAATCAGCCCCAGCATTTT. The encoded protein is CASSQDLDLNQPQHF.

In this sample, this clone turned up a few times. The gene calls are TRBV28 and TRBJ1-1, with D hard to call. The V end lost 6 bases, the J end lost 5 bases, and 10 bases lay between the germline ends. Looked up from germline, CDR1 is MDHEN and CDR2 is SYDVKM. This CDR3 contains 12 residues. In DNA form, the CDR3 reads TGTGCCAGCAGGCCCTCCGCAACTGAAGCTTTCTTT. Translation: CASRPSATEAFF.

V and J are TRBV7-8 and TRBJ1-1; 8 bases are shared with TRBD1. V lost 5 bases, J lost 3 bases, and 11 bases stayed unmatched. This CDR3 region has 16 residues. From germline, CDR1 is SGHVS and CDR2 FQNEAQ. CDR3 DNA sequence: TGTGCCAGCAGCCTAATGCCGGGACAGGAGGACACTGAAGCTTTCTTT. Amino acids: CASSLMPGQEDTEAFF.

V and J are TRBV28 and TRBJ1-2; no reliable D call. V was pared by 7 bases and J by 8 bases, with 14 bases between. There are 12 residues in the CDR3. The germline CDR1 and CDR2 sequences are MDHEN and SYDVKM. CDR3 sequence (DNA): TGTGCCAGCAAGCAAGCCGCTAGGGGCTACACCTTC. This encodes CASKQAARGYTF.

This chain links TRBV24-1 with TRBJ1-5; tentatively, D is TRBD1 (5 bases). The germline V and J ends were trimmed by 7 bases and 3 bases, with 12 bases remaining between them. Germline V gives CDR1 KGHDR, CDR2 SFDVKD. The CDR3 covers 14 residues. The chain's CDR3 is CATSVGGLNQPQHF. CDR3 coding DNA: TGTGCCACCAGCGTCGGGGGTCTCAATCAGCCCCAGCATTTT.

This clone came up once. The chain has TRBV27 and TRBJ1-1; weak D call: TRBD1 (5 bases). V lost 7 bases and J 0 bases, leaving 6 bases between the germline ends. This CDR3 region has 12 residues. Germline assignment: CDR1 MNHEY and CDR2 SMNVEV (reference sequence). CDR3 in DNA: TGTGCCAGCATGACAGTGAACACTGAAGCTTTCTTT. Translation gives CASMTVNTEAFF.

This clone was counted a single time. The DNA for the CDR3 is TGTGCCAGCAGCTTAAGCCTAGCGGGTAATGGGGAGCAGTTCTTC. Its protein is CASSLSLAGNGEQFF. This chain links TRBV7-2 with TRBJ2-1, with 8 bases aligning to TRBD2. The CDR3 has 15 residues. The V gene end was trimmed by 2 bases and the J gene end by 10 bases; junction bases not matched to a gene: 10. Germline-derived CDR1 and CDR2 are SGHTA and FQGNSA.

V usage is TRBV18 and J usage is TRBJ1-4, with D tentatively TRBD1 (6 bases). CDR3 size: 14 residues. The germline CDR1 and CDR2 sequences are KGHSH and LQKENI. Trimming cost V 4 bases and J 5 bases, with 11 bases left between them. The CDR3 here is CASSQDSRNEKLFF. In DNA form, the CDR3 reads TGTGCCAGCTCACAGGACAGCAGGAATGAAAAACTGTTTTTT.

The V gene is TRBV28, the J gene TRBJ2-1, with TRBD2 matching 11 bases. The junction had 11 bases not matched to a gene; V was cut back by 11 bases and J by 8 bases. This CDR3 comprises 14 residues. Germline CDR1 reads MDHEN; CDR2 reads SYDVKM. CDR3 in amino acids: CAVLAGGFTDEQFF. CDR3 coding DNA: TGTGCCGTTTTAGCGGGGGGGTTTACAGATGAGCAGTTCTTC.

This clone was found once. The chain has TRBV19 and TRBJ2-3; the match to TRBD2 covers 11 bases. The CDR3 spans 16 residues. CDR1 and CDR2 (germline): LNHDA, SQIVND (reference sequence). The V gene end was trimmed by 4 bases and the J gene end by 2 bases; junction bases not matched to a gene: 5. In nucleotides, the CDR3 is TGTGCCAGTAGTACGCTAGCGGGAGGCCCCACAGATACGCAGTATTTT. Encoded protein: CASSTLAGGPTDTQYF. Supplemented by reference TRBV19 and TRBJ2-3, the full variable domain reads DGGITQSPKYLFRKEGQNVTLSCEQNLNHDAMYWYRQDPGQGLRLIYYSQIVNDFQKGDIAEGYSVSREKKESFPLTVTSAQKNPTAFYLCASSTLAGGPTDTQYFGPGTRLTVL.

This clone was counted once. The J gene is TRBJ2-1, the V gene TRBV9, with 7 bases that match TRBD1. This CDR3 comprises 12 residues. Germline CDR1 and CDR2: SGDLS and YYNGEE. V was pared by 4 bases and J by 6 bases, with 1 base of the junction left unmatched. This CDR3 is CASSPGGNEQFF. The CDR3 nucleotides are TGTGCCAGCAGCCCAGGGGGCAATGAGCAGTTCTTC. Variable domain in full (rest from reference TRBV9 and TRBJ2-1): DSGVTQTPKHLITATGQRVTLRCSPRSGDLSVYWYQQSLDQGLQFLIQYYNGEERAKGNILERFSAQQFPDLHSELNLSSLELGDSALYFCASSPGGNEQFFGPGTRLTVL.

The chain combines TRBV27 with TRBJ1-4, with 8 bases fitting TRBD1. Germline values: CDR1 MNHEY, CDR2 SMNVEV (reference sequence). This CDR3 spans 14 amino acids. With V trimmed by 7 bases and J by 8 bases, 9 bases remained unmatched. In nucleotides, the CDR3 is TGTGCCAGCACCCGAGGGACAGGAAGGGAAAAACTGTTTTTT. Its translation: CASTRGTGREKLFF.

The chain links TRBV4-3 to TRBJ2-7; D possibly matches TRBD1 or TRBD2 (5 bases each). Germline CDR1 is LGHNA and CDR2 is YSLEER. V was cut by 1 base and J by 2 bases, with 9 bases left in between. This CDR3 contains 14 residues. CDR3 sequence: CASSQGGGPYEQYF. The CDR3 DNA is TGCGCCAGCAGCCAAGGTGGGGGACCCTACGAGCAGTACTTC.

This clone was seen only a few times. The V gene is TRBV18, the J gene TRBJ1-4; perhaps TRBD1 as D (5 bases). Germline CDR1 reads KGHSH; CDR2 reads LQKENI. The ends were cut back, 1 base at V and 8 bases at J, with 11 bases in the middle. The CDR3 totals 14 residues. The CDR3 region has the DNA TGTGCCAGCTCACCACTCGGGGGGACCGAAAAACTGTTTTTT. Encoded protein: CASSPLGGTEKLFF.

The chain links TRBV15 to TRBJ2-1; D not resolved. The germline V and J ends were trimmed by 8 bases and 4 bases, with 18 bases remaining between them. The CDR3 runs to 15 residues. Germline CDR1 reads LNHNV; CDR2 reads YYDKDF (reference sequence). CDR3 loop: CATVGETGPYNEQFF. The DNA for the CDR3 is TGTGCCACCGTTGGGGAAACTGGACCTTACAATGAGCAGTTCTTC.

The CDR3 nucleotides read TGTGCCAGCAGCGGGAAGGGACAGTCTAACACCCTAAATGGCTACACCTTC. This translates into CASSGKGQSNTLNGYTF. The V gene is TRBV9, the J gene TRBJ1-2; TRBD1 agrees at 7 bases. The CDR3 consists of 17 residues. Germline CDR1 is SGDLS and CDR2 is YYNGEE. V was pared by 3 bases and J by 6 bases, with 17 bases of the junction left unmatched.

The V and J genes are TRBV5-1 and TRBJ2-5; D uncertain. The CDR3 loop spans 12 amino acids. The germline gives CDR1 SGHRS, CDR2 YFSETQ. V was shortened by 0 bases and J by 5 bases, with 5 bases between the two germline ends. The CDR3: CASSLAGETQYF. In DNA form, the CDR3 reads TGCGCCAGCAGCTTGGCTGGTGAGACCCAGTACTTC.

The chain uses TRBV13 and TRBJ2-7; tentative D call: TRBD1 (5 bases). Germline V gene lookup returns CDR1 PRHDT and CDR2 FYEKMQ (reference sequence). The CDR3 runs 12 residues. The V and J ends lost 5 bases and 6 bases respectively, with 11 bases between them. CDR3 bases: TGTGCCAGCAGCCCGGACAACCTCGAGCAGTACTTC. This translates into CASSPDNLEQYF. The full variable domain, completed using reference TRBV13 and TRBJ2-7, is AAGVIQSPRHLIKEKRETATLKCYPIPRHDTVYWYQQGPGQDPQFLISFYEKMQSDKGSIPDRFSAQQFSDYHSELNMSSLELGDSALYFCASSPDNLEQYFGPGTRLTVT.

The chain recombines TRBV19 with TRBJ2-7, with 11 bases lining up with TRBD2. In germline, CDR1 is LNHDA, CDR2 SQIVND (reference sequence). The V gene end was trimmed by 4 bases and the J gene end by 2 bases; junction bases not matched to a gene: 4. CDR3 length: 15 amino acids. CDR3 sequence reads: CASSTLAGGPYEQYF. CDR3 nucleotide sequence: TGTGCCAGTAGTACCCTAGCGGGAGGCCCCTACGAGCAGTACTTC.

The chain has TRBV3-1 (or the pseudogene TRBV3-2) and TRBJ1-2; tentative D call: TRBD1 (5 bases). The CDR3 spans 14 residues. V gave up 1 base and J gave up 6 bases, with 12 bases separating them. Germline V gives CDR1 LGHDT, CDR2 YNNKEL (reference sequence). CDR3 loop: CASSQGGSGNGYTF. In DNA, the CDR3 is TGTGCCAGCAGCCAAGGAGGTTCAGGGAATGGCTACACCTTC.

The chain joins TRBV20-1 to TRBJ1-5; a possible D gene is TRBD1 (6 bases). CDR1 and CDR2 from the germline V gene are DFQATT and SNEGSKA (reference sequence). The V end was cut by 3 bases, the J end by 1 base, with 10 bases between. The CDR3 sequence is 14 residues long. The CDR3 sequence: CSASGGASNQPQHF. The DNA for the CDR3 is TGCAGTGCTAGTGGGGGGGCCAGCAATCAGCCCCAGCATTTT.

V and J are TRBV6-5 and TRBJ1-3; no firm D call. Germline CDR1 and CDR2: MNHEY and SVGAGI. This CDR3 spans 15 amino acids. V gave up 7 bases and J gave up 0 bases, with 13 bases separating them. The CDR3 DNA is TGTGCCAGCATGGGTGAGAGGATCTCTGGAAACACCATATATTTT. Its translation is CASMGERISGNTIYF.

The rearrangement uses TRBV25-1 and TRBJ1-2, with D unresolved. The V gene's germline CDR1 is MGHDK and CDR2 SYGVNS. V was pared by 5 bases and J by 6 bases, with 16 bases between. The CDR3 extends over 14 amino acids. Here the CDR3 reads CASSPGGEEHGYTF. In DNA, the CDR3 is TGTGCCAGCAGTCCGGGCGGTGAAGAACATGGCTACACCTTC.

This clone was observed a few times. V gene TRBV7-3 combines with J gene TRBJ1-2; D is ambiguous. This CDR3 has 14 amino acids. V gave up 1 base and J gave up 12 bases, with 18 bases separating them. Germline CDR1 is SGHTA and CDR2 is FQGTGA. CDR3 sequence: CASSLRRHNTQDTF. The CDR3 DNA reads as TGTGCCAGCAGCTTAAGGCGACATAATACGCAGGACACCTTC.

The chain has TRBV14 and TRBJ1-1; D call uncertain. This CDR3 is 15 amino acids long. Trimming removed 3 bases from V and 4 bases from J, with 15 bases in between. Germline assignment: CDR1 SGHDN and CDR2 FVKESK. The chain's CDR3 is CASSHQGLFGTEAFF. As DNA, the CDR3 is TGTGCCAGCAGCCACCAAGGGTTGTTCGGCACTGAAGCTTTCTTT.

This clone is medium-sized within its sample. Here the CDR3 reads CASSLLTGDEQYF. The DNA for the CDR3 is TGTGCCAGCAGTTTATTGACAGGGGACGAGCAGTACTTC. This chain uses TRBV27 with TRBJ2-7; the match to TRBD1 covers 8 bases. V dropped 1 base and J dropped 5; count of bases not matched to a gene: 1. CDR3 size: 13 residues. Per the germline V gene, CDR1 is MNHEY and CDR2 is SMNVEV (reference sequence).

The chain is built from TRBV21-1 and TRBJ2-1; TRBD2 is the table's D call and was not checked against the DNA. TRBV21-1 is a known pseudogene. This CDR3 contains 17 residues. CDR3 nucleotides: TGTGCCAGCAGCAGAGCTAGCGGGACATGCTCCTACAATGAGCAGTTCTTC. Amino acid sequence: CASSRASGTCSYNEQFF.